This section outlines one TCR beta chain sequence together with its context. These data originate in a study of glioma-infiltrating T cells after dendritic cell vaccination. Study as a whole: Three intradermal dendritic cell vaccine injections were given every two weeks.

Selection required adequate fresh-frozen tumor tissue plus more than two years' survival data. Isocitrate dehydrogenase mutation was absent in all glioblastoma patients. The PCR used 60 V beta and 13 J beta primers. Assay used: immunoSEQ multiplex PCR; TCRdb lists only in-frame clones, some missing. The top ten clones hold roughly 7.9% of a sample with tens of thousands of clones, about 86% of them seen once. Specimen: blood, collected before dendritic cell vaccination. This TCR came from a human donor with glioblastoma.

This CDR3 reads CASSSTGVGYEKLFF. CDR3 in DNA: TGTGCCAGCAGCTCCACAGGGGTCGGATATGAAAAACTGTTTTTT. The gene calls are TRBV6-6 and TRBJ1-4; 7 nucleotides agree with TRBD1. Germline V gene data show CDR1 as MNHNY and CDR2 as SVGAGI (reference sequence). J gave up 6 bases and V 6 bases, and 10 bases lay outside the gene matches. The CDR3 spans 15 residues.